The 26 T cell receptor beta chains reported below all come from one sample, sequenced in a study of T cell responses to AZD1222 COVID-19 vaccine. Repertoires were generated with immunoSEQ multiplex PCR, while TCRdb's copy carries only in-frame clones and drops some. The sample records about 140,000 clones, about 93% being singletons. The source was peripheral blood, collected 28 days after the second AZD1222 dose. The receptors come from an adult who received the AZD1222 COVID-19 vaccine.

The CDR3 region has the DNA TGTGCCAGCAGCCCCCAGGGCTGGGAGCAGTACTTC. Its protein is CASSPQGWEQYF. V is TRBV3-1 (or the pseudogene TRBV3-2) and J is TRBJ2-7, with D possibly TRBD1 on 5 matching bases. The CDR3 contains 12 residues. Germline CDR1 is LGHDT and CDR2 is YNNKEL (reference sequence). Between the trimmed V and J ends, which lost 4 bases and 7 bases, there was a span of 11 bases.

The chain has TRBV23-1 and TRBJ2-3, with 9 bases matching TRBD2. TRBV23-1 is classed as an ORF, of uncertain function. The J segment lost 0 bases and the V segment lost 7 bases, leaving 8 bases of the junction unmatched. CDR3 length: 16 amino acids. The CDR3 reads CASIAGGPPSTDTQYF. The CDR3, as DNA: TGCGCCAGCATTGCGGGGGGGCCCCCAAGCACAGATACGCAGTATTTT.

The rearrangement uses TRBV7-6 and TRBJ1-5; D is uncertain. The length of the CDR3 is 16 residues. V lost 6 bases and J lost 1, with 16 bases in between. Looked up from germline, CDR1 is SGHVS and CDR2 is FNYEAQ. CDR3 coding DNA: TGTGCCAGCAGTCTACTCCCCGATGACAGCAATCAGCCCCAGCATTTT. Translation gives CASSLLPDDSNQPQHF.

A single count supports this clone. V gene TRBV4-1 combines with J gene TRBJ1-5; D remains ambiguous. V was shortened by 1 base and J by 3 bases, with 10 bases between the two germline ends. From germline, CDR1 is MGHRA and CDR2 YSYEKL. This CDR3 has 15 amino acids. The CDR3 is CASSQALGSNQPQHF. The CDR3 DNA reads as TGCGCCAGCAGCCAAGCTCTAGGTTCCAATCAGCCCCAGCATTTT.

V and J are TRBV6-4 and TRBJ2-3, with 12 bases that match TRBD2. The CDR3 consists of 15 residues. J gave up 6 bases and V 4 bases, and 5 bases lay outside the gene matches. Germline assignment: CDR1 MRHNA and CDR2 SNTAGT. Written as DNA, the CDR3 is TGTGCCAGCAGTGCGACTAGCGGGGGAGTGGATACGCAGTATTTT. It is translated as CASSATSGGVDTQYF.

This clone is a singleton in its sample. V and J are TRBV9 and TRBJ2-3; 12 bases are shared with TRBD2. Trimming at V came to 3 bases and at J to 0 bases, leaving 2 bases not matched to a gene. The CDR3 extends over 16 amino acids. Germline CDR1 SGDLS, CDR2 YYNGEE. The CDR3 DNA is TGTGCCAGCAGCGCCGGGACTAGCGGGAGCACAGATACGCAGTATTTT. This gives the protein CASSAGTSGSTDTQYF.

J is TRBJ2-4 and V is TRBV28, with TRBD2 as a possible D gene (5 bases). Germline CDR1 is MDHEN and CDR2 is SYDVKM. V was clipped by 8 bases and J by 7 bases, with 18 bases between them. There are 14 residues in the CDR3. This chain's CDR3 is CASQMGGFGNIQYF. CDR3 DNA sequence: TGTGCCAGCCAGATGGGCGGGTTCGGTAACATTCAGTACTTC.

V and J are TRBV29-1 and TRBJ1-2; D remains unclear. V was trimmed by 0 bases and J by 1 base, leaving 6 bases between them. CDR3 length equals 13 residues. Germline V gives CDR1 SQVTM, CDR2 ANQGSEA. The CDR3 nucleotides are TGCAGCGTTGAAGAAGGGCTTAACTATGGCTACACCTTC. This codes for CSVEEGLNYGYTF.

The chain combines TRBV30 with TRBJ1-1; 8 bases match TRBD1. There are 13 residues in the CDR3. Germline CDR1 reads GTSNPN; CDR2 reads SVGIG (reference sequence). V gave up 4 bases and J gave up 10 bases; unmatched junction bases: 11. CDR3 amino acids: CAWNGQGAGRAFF. CDR3 DNA sequence: TGTGCCTGGAATGGTCAGGGGGCAGGAAGAGCTTTCTTT.

The chain couples TRBV7-3 to TRBJ2-1; 11 positions agree with TRBD2. Germline assignment: CDR1 SGHTA and CDR2 FQGTGA. The trim removed 4 bases at V and 2 bases at J, leaving 7 bases unmatched. The CDR3 is made up of 17 amino acids. As DNA, the CDR3 is TGTGCCAGCAGCTCAACACTAGCGGGGGCCACCTACAATGAGCAGTTCTTC. Translated, it gives CASSSTLAGATYNEQFF. Variable domain in full (rest from reference TRBV7-3 and TRBJ2-1): GAGVSQTPSNKVTEKGKYVELRCDPISGHTALYWYRQSLGQGPEFLIYFQGTGAADDSGLPNDRFFAVRPEGSVSTLKIQRTERGDSAVYLCASSSTLAGATYNEQFFGPGTRLTVL.

This clone was detected once. CDR3 loop: CASSYRWYSNQPQHF. The CDR3, as DNA: TGTGCCAGCAGTTACCGGTGGTATAGCAATCAGCCCCAGCATTTT. The rearrangement uses TRBV6-5 and TRBJ1-5; D gene ambiguous. V lost 2 bases and J lost 0, with 8 bases in between. The CDR3 totals 15 residues. Germline lookup yields CDR1 MNHEY and CDR2 SVGAGI.

This chain connects TRBV4-3 to TRBJ1-1; a weak D match, TRBD1 (6 bases). Germline V lookup: CDR1 LGHNA, CDR2 YSLEER. V was pared by 1 base and J by 3 bases, with 15 bases between. This CDR3 contains 16 residues. CDR3 residues: CASSQVDGGGDTEAFF. For the CDR3, the DNA is TGCGCCAGCAGCCAAGTTGATGGAGGGGGAGACACTGAAGCTTTCTTT.

This chain uses TRBV5-5 with TRBJ2-7, with D maybe TRBD1 (6 bases). Germline CDR1 is SGHKS and CDR2 is YYEKEE (reference sequence). This CDR3 has 15 amino acids. Deletions cut 1 base from V and 4 bases from J, with 15 bases between. The CDR3 DNA sequence: TGTGCCAGCAGCTTGAGGGGAGACAGGCAGTACGAGCAGTACTTC. It is translated as CASSLRGDRQYEQYF.

This chain links TRBV5-1 with TRBJ1-6; 9 bases are a match to TRBD1. CDR1 is SGHRS and CDR2 is YFSETQ in the germline V gene. Germline trimming cut 8 bases from V and 3 bases from J; bases unmatched to any gene: 3. The CDR3 is 14 residues long. The CDR3 is CASRTGVYNSPLHF. The CDR3 DNA sequence: TGCGCCAGTAGGACAGGGGTCTATAATTCACCCCTCCACTTT.

The gene calls are TRBV19 and TRBJ1-2; the match to TRBD1 covers 7 bases. The V gene end was trimmed by 9 bases and the J gene end by 1 base; junction bases not matched to a gene: 11. The germline V gene has CDR1 LNHDA and CDR2 SQIVND (reference sequence). The CDR3 has 15 amino acids. The chain's CDR3 is CASRWGTADNYGYTF. The CDR3 DNA sequence: TGTGCCAGCCGATGGGGGACAGCCGATAACTATGGCTACACCTTC.

This clone was recorded only once. The genes are TRBV6-6 and TRBJ2-7, with 10 bases lining up with TRBD2. Germline CDR1 and CDR2: MNHNY and SVGAGI (reference sequence). The CDR3 loop spans 16 amino acids. V lost 1 base and J lost 1; bases outside the gene matches: 4. The CDR3 DNA reads as TGTGCCAGCAGTTACTTACTAGCGGGGACATCCTACGAGCAGTACTTC. Protein sequence: CASSYLLAGTSYEQYF.

The rearrangement links TRBV11-3 to TRBJ1-1; 8 bases are a match to TRBD1. The V and J ends lost 6 bases and 6 bases, in that order; junction bases with no gene match: 3. Germline V lookup: CDR1 SGHNT, CDR2 YENEEA. The CDR3 length is 12 residues. CDR3 sequence: CASRQTGAEAFF. CDR3 in DNA: TGTGCCAGCAGACAGACAGGGGCTGAAGCTTTCTTT.

The chain employs TRBV19 and TRBJ1-1; maybe TRBD1 (6 bases). Germline values: CDR1 LNHDA, CDR2 SQIVND (reference sequence). Trimming removed 1 base from V and 4 bases from J, with 10 bases in between. The CDR3 is 14 amino acids. The CDR3 sequence: CASSIGLRGTEAFF. CDR3 bases: TGTGCCAGTAGTATAGGACTCAGGGGCACTGAAGCTTTCTTT.

The chain joins TRBV6-5 to TRBJ1-2; 9 bases are a match to TRBD1. Germline-derived CDR1 and CDR2 are MNHEY and SVGAGI. V gave up 6 bases and J gave up 4 bases; unmatched junction bases: 9. There are 15 residues in the CDR3. The CDR3 coding sequence is TGTGCCAGCAGCCGTACGATACAGGGGGCCTATGGCTACACCTTC. Amino acid sequence: CASSRTIQGAYGYTF.

The V call is TRBV27, the J call TRBJ1-6; D gene unclear. V was shortened by 6 bases and J by 11 bases, with 14 bases between the two germline ends. The germline gives CDR1 MNHEY, CDR2 SMNVEV (reference sequence). The CDR3 is 13 amino acids. CDR3 region: CASRTTPGTPLHF. The CDR3 DNA is TGTGCCAGCAGAACGACTCCGGGAACACCCCTCCACTTT.

The CDR3 reads CAWSVFARGRNYGYTF. In DNA, the CDR3 is TGTGCCTGGAGTGTTTTTGCCCGAGGGCGCAACTATGGCTACACCTTC. This chain uses TRBV30 with TRBJ1-2; D is undetermined. This CDR3 comprises 16 residues. Germline V gene data show CDR1 as GTSNPN and CDR2 as SVGIG (reference sequence). V lost 0 bases and J 2 bases, leaving 16 bases between the germline ends.

Many counts were recorded for this clone. The chain employs TRBV24-1 and TRBJ2-1; no firm D call. The CDR3 runs to 14 residues. Germline values: CDR1 KGHDR, CDR2 SFDVKD. V was trimmed by 5 bases and J by 2 bases, leaving 9 bases between them. CDR3 sequence reads: CATSAAGPYNEQFF. CDR3 in DNA: TGTGCCACCAGTGCGGCCGGACCCTACAATGAGCAGTTCTTC.

This chain joins TRBV7-6 and TRBJ2-2; 9 nucleotides align to TRBD1. V was clipped by 4 bases and J by 1 base; unmatched bases: 1. Germline lookup yields CDR1 SGHVS and CDR2 FNYEAQ. The CDR3 is 15 residues long. DNA of the CDR3: TGTGCCAGCAGCTCGGGACAGGGGAACACCGGGGAGCTGTTTTTT. It translates to CASSSGQGNTGELFF.

The genes are TRBV19 and TRBJ1-1, with D perhaps TRBD1 (5 bases). The CDR3 has 14 amino acids. V lost 7 bases, J lost 1 base, and 13 bases lay in between. CDR1 and CDR2 (germline): LNHDA, SQIVND (reference sequence). CDR3 sequence (DNA): TGTGCCAGTACCCTGACAGATCGGAACACTGAAGCTTTCTTT. Amino acid sequence: CASTLTDRNTEAFF. The entire variable domain, with the rest obtained from reference TRBV19 and TRBJ1-1, is as follows: DGGITQSPKYLFRKEGQNVTLSCEQNLNHDAMYWYRQDPGQGLRLIYYSQIVNDFQKGDIAEGYSVSREKKESFPLTVTSAQKNPTAFYLCASTLTDRNTEAFFGQGTRLTVV.

This clone was recorded once. The chain joins TRBV14 to TRBJ2-3, with 10 nucleotides matching TRBD2. The CDR3 totals 16 residues. CDR1 SGHDN and CDR2 FVKESK come from the germline V gene. Trimming at V came to 2 bases and at J to 3 bases, leaving 5 bases not matched to a gene. CDR3 region: CASSQTSGALTDTQYF. CDR3 nucleotide sequence: TGTGCCAGCAGCCAAACTAGCGGGGCTCTTACAGATACGCAGTATTTT.

The count of this clone is one. The chain links TRBV7-9 to TRBJ1-5, with TRBD1 matching over 8 bases. CDR3 length equals 16 residues. Trimming cost V 7 bases and J 10 bases; bases outside gene matches: 18. CDR1 is SEHNR, CDR2 FQNEAQ, per germline (reference sequence). DNA of the CDR3: TGTGCCAGCACCCTCGGGACAGGAGGAGCCTATGGACCCCAGCATTTT. Encoded protein: CASTLGTGGAYGPQHF.